This T cell receptor beta chain was captured in a study of blood T cell repertoires in COVID-19. Whole-study context: COVID-19 samples from acute and convalescent phases originated in the United States, Italy and Spain. Sources were T cells, B-cell-depleted T cells, or PBMCs; the material itself was cDNA or gDNA.

The CDR3 sequence is 15 residues long. Per germline, CDR1 SGDLS and CDR2 YYNGEE. The V end lost 0 bases, the J end lost 2 bases, and 8 bases lay between the germline ends. Original handling: Reference gene primer amplification gave nucleated cell count estimates. Generated by immunoSEQ multiplex PCR, the TCRdb table keeps only in-frame clones and is missing some. Clone size and the V and J calls come from that table; the DNA yielded D and trimming. The sample lists some 300,000 clones; around 89% were seen once. Sample: PBMCs or T cells enriched from blood (not recorded which). The sequence was collected from a woman between 18 and 29 years old with acute COVID-19. J is TRBJ1-4 and V is TRBV9; no clear D. In nucleotides, the CDR3 is TGTGCCAGCAGCGTAGGATCGGTTACTAATGAAAAACTGTTTTTT. This encodes CASSVGSVTNEKLFF.